The 3 T cell receptor beta chains below were found in one sample sequenced in a study of T-cell reconstitution after alpha-beta-depleted transplantation in children. Molecular barcoding with unique molecular identifiers was used for the TCRbeta library. TCRdb used MiXCR to reprocess the PCR reads, holding one entry per CDR3 protein. The sample lists 500,000 to 750,000 distinct CDR3 sequences, roughly 27% occurring once. The material sequenced was PBMCs, taken before TCRalphabeta/CD19-depleted stem cell transplant. Every receptor here comes from a boy in the first two years of life with Wiskott-Aldrich syndrome, due to receive a stem cell transplant.

This CDR3 reads CASSSDGPMNTEAFF. The CDR3 nucleotides are TGCGCCAGCAGCTCTGACGGACCGATGAACACTGAAGCTTTCTTT. The V call is TRBV5-1, the J call TRBJ1-1; D not certain. CDR1 is SGHRS and CDR2 is YFSETQ in the germline V gene. The V and J ends lost 3 bases and 0 bases respectively, with 12 bases between them. CDR3 length: 15 amino acids.

The genes are TRBV5-1 and TRBJ2-1; 16 positions match TRBD2. V shed 4 bases, J shed 4 bases, and the junction held 5 bases outside the gene matches. CDR1 SGHRS and CDR2 YFSETQ come from the germline V gene. The CDR3 length is 17 residues. CDR3 residues: CASSPPGLAGGYNEQFF. The DNA for the CDR3 is TGCGCCAGCAGCCCTCCGGGACTAGCGGGAGGGTACAATGAGCAGTTCTTC.

The chain employs TRBV20-1 and TRBJ2-1; D remains unclear. V was pared by 0 bases and J by 8 bases, with 11 bases between. The CDR3 totals 13 residues. Germline lookup yields CDR1 DFQATT and CDR2 SNEGSKA (reference sequence). In DNA form, the CDR3 reads TGCAGTGCTAGAGATTTGGCCACCCATGAGCAGTTCTTC. Protein: CSARDLATHEQFF.